This TCR beta chain was sequenced during a study of post-analysis software for immune sequencing data. Notes on the study in general: Included in a set of about 5 TRBV segments more frequent in patients than controls were TRBV5-6, TRBV5-1 and TRBV20-1.

CDR1 and CDR2 (germline): SQVTM, ANQGSEA. CDR3 length: 13 residues. V was clipped by 7 bases and J by 1 base; unmatched bases: 3. This clonotype was seen just once. What it binds is unknown. Tagging with unique molecular identifiers was a feature of the TCR beta cDNA libraries. TCRdb re-called the PCR reads through MiXCR, storing one row per CDR3 protein. The sample contains hundreds of thousands of distinct CDR3 sequences, 25% to 30% of which appear only once. Material for sequencing was blood. This clonotype was sampled from a girl between 5 and 17 years old with multiple sclerosis. The rearrangement joins TRBV29-1 to TRBJ1-1, with 10 nucleotides matching TRBD1. Here the CDR3 reads CSGDRGGNTEAFF. CDR3 coding DNA: TGCAGCGGGGACAGGGGTGGGAACACTGAAGCTTTCTTT. The complete variable domain, with remaining parts taken from reference TRBV29-1 and TRBJ1-1, reads SAVISQKPSRDICQRGTSLTIQCQVDSQVTMMFWYRQQPGQSLTLIATANQGSEATYESGFVIDKFPISRPNLTFSTLTVSNMSPEDSSIYLCSGDRGGNTEAFFGQGTRLTVV.